One sample yielded the 18 T cell receptor beta chains listed below, sequenced in a study of breast tumors, draining lymph nodes, adjacent tissues. The lymph nodes were axillary draining lymph nodes from breast cancer patients. From the multiplex PCR reads, TCRdb called clonotypes with MiXCR, one entry per CDR3 protein. The repertoire has approximately 100,000 distinct CDR3 sequences, about 29% of them found once; the top ten carry less than 6%. Sequenced material: axillary lymph node tissue. The receptors stem from a female donor with breast cancer. Some clones in this sample may be carry-over from other donors' samples.

Many counts were recorded for this clonotype. This may be a read error, as it is one base from a much larger clone. The CDR3 DNA reads TGTGCCAGCAGACCGCTTGAGACTCAGCCCCAGCATTTT. As protein: CASRPLETQPQHF. This sequence joins TRBV6-6 and TRBJ1-5, with D hard to call. Germline values: CDR1 MNHNY, CDR2 SVGAGI (reference sequence). The CDR3 spans 13 residues. Trimming removed 6 bases at V and 6 bases at J, with 12 bases between.

This clonotype was recorded a few times. Since a much larger clone is just one base distant, this may be a read error. The chain recombines TRBV9 with TRBJ2-7; TRBD2 might be the D (6 bases). The germline CDR1 and CDR2 sequences are SGDLS and YYNGEE. The ends were cut back, 4 bases at V and 9 bases at J, with 17 bases in the middle. This CDR3 has 13 amino acids. CDR3 region: CASSPAEGPGQYF. In DNA, the CDR3 is TGTGCCAGCAGCCCGGCGGAGGGTCCCGGGCAGTACTTC.

This clonotype was found many times. V and J are TRBV7-8 and TRBJ2-1, with 13 positions matching TRBD2. The CDR3 covers 16 residues. Germline values: CDR1 SGHVS, CDR2 FQNEAQ. Losses at the gene ends were 3 bases for V and 6 bases for J; bases not matched to a gene: 5. The CDR3 here is CASSFEGLAGVNEQFF. The CDR3, as DNA: TGTGCCAGCAGCTTTGAAGGACTAGCGGGAGTCAATGAGCAGTTCTTC.

About this clonotype itself: This could be a read error, since a much larger clone is one nucleotide away. CDR3 DNA: TGTGCCGGCAGTTATACGGGCAGTGAGCAGTTCTTC. Residues: CAGSYTGSEQFF. The V and J genes are TRBV6-6 and TRBJ2-1, with D unresolved. CDR3 length: 12 amino acids. From germline, CDR1 is MNHNY and CDR2 SVGAGI (reference sequence).

This clonotype was counted many times. Compared with germline, one end of the junction differs, possibly owing to a read error. Here the CDR3 DNA reads TGTGCTAGCAGCTTAGTGAGCACCGGGGAGCTGTTTTTT. This codes for CASSLVSTGELFF. The J gene is TRBJ2-2, the V gene TRBV7-7; D is uncertain. Germline CDR1 reads SSHAT; CDR2 reads FNYEAQ (reference sequence). The CDR3 is made up of 13 amino acids.

This clonotype has ten or more counts. The J gene is TRBJ2-3, the V gene TRBV13, with 7 bases that match TRBD2. The CDR3 has 15 residues. Trimming took 1 base from V and 2 from J; bases not matched to a gene: 3. CDR1 is PRHDT and CDR2 is FYEKMQ in the germline V gene (reference sequence). CDR3 in DNA: TGTGCCAGCAGCTTAGATGGGGACTACACAGATACGCAGTATTTT. It codes for CASSLDGDYTDTQYF.

This clonotype was seen ten or more times. The rearrangement joins TRBV5-6 to TRBJ2-3; TRBD1 aligns across 7 bases. Trimming cost V 4 bases and J 4 bases; bases outside gene matches: 6. The germline CDR1 and CDR2 sequences are SGHDT and YYEEEE. The CDR3 runs to 14 residues. The CDR3 DNA is TGTGCCAGCAGCGCGGCACAGGGGCCAGATACGCAGTATTTT. As protein: CASSAAQGPDTQYF.

This clonotype was counted ten times or more. This could be a read error, since a much larger clone is one nucleotide away. The rearrangement links TRBV7-9 to TRBJ2-5; D tentatively fits TRBD1 or TRBD2 (6 bases each). The CDR3 length is 15 residues. Germline CDR1 reads SEHNR; CDR2 reads FQNEAQ (reference sequence). CDR3 sequence reads: CASSDGGLLQETQHF. CDR3 coding DNA: TGTGCCAGCAGCGATGGGGGGCTGTTGCAAGAGACCCAGCACTTC.

With respect to this clonotype: The DNA is left out, because the CDR3 cannot be placed on it with certainty; the CDR3 is given as TCRdb lists it. The chain links TRBV5-1 to TRBJ1-3. Germline V gene lookup returns CDR1 SGHRS and CDR2 YFSETQ. The CDR3 length is 21 residues, termini included. CDR3 region: CASSFYICSAPSPYSGNTIYF.

This clonotype was recorded at least ten times. The chain carries TRBV20-1 and TRBJ2-7, with TRBD1 matching 8 bases. The CDR3 has 13 residues. V shed 6 bases and J 2 bases; nucleotides not matched to a gene: 6. The germline gives CDR1 DFQATT, CDR2 SNEGSKA (reference sequence). This CDR3 is CSATPGQAYEQYF. DNA for the CDR3: TGCAGTGCCACCCCGGGACAGGCCTACGAGCAGTACTTC.

This clonotype was detected ten times or more. This sequence joins TRBV12-3 or TRBV12-4 and TRBJ1-1, with D perhaps TRBD1 (5 bases). Trimming pared 5 bases from V and 5 bases from J, leaving 9 bases between. The CDR3 is made up of 12 amino acids. The CDR3 spells CASSVSGTEAFF. CDR3 coding DNA: TGTGCCAGCAGTGTGTCAGGGACTGAAGCTTTCTTT.

This clonotype was seen ten or more times. The V call is TRBV11-1, the J call TRBJ1-1, with D unresolved. Germline CDR1 is SGHAT and CDR2 is FQDESV (reference sequence). The CDR3 runs 13 residues. V shed 3 bases and J shed 4 bases, with 9 bases lying between them. CDR3 in DNA: TGTGCCAGCAGCTTGACGGAGGTCACTGAAGCTTTCTTT. It yields the protein CASSLTEVTEAFF.

This clonotype was observed at least ten times. V gene TRBV6-5 combines with J gene TRBJ1-4; D gene uncertain. CDR3 length equals 15 residues. The germline CDR1 and CDR2 sequences are MNHEY and SVGAGI. V lost 6 bases and J lost 2, with 13 bases in between. In DNA, the CDR3 is TGTGCCAGCAGGGGCCTTGGGGTTACTAATGAAAAACTGTTTTTT. It codes for CASRGLGVTNEKLFF.

This clonotype was counted ten times or more. V usage is TRBV5-1 and J usage is TRBJ2-3, with 7 bases that match TRBD2. The junction had 6 bases not matched to a gene; V was cut back by 3 bases and J by 2 bases. Per germline, CDR1 SGHRS and CDR2 YFSETQ. CDR3 length: 15 residues. Here the CDR3 reads CASSSTSAATDTQYF. In nucleotides, the CDR3 is TGCGCCAGCAGCTCCACTAGCGCAGCCACAGATACGCAGTATTTT.

The chain recombines TRBV9 with TRBJ2-1, with TRBD2 matching 11 bases. The CDR3 contains 17 residues. V lost 4 bases, J lost 6 bases, and 12 bases stayed unmatched. In germline, CDR1 is SGDLS, CDR2 YYNGEE. CDR3 loop: CASSSSTGTSGSNEQFF. The CDR3 DNA is TGTGCCAGCAGCTCGTCAACCGGGACTAGCGGCTCCAATGAGCAGTTCTTC.

This clonotype has at least ten counts. V is TRBV7-9 and J is TRBJ2-1; the D is unclear. The CDR3 contains 12 residues. Per germline, CDR1 SEHNR and CDR2 FQNEAQ (reference sequence). V was clipped by 4 bases and J by 5 bases, with 6 bases between them. The CDR3 DNA reads as TGTGCCAGCAGCTCCCGGGACAATGAGCAGTTCTTC. It specifies CASSSRDNEQFF. The complete variable domain, with remaining parts taken from reference TRBV7-9 and TRBJ2-1, reads DTGVSQNPRHKITKRGQNVTFRCDPISEHNRLYWYRQTLGQGPEFLTYFQNEAQLEKSRLLSDRFSAERPKGSFSTLEIQRTEQGDSAMYLCASSSRDNEQFFGPGTRLTVL.

Points on this clonotype: A clone one base away is much larger, so this may be a read error. The chain combines TRBV9 with TRBJ1-2; tentative D call: TRBD1 (5 bases). The CDR3 runs 16 residues. Germline loops: CDR1 SGDLS, CDR2 YYNGEE. CDR3 sequence (DNA): TGTGCCAGCAGCGTAGGTGTGGAAGAAGGGGCGCGGGGCTACGCCTTC. Translation: CASSVGVEEGARGYAF. The variable domain in full, completed from reference TRBV9 and TRBJ1-2, reads DSGVTQTPKHLITATGQRVTLRCSPRSGDLSVYWYQQSLDQGLQFLIQYYNGEERAKGNILERFSAQQFPDLHSELNLSSLELGDSALYFCASSVGVEEGARGYAFGSGTRLTVV.

The table lists this clonotype with many counts. The gene calls are TRBV6-5 and TRBJ1-2; D is undetermined. There are 15 residues in the CDR3. The ends were cut back, 4 bases at V and 0 bases at J, with 12 bases in the middle. CDR1 is MNHEY and CDR2 is SVGAGI in the germline V gene. The CDR3 here is CASSSWSSANYGYTF. The CDR3 DNA reads as TGTGCCAGCAGTTCCTGGTCCTCAGCTAACTATGGCTACACCTTC.